These 7 T cell receptor beta chains share one sample of origin, sequenced in a study of cytomegalovirus exposure and HLA in healthy donors. The study ran its PCR with 60 Vbeta and 13 Jbeta primers. The data were produced by immunoSEQ multiplex PCR, yet TCRdb's version contains in-frame clones alone and is incomplete. Listed are around 190,000 clones; less than 1% falls within the top ten. Sequenced material: PBMCs. Source of these receptors: a woman aged 25 to 39 in good health and CMV-seropositive.

V gene TRBV7-2 combines with J gene TRBJ2-1; D may be TRBD2 (5 bases). The V end lost 5 bases, the J end lost 6 bases, and 17 bases lay between the germline ends. CDR1 is SGHTA, CDR2 FQGNSA, per germline. This CDR3 is 15 amino acids long. CDR3 sequence: CASSRPVGAGNEQFF. Here the CDR3 DNA reads TGTGCCAGCAGCCGCCCGGTGGGCGCGGGCAATGAGCAGTTCTTC.

This chain joins TRBV5-1 and TRBJ2-7, with 8 bases matching TRBD2. V was pared by 4 bases and J by 4 bases, with 10 bases of the junction left unmatched. The CDR3 is 15 amino acids. Looked up from germline, CDR1 is SGHRS and CDR2 is YFSETQ. The CDR3 DNA follows: TGCGCCAGCAGCCCCCGGGAGGGAGAATCGTACGAGCAGTACTTC. Amino acid sequence: CASSPREGESYEQYF.

CDR3 region: CAISPPGKGEQFF. The CDR3 region has the DNA TGTGCCATCAGCCCCCCCGGGAAAGGTGAGCAGTTCTTC. The rearrangement links TRBV10-3 to TRBJ2-1, with D tentatively TRBD2 (5 bases). The CDR3 loop spans 13 amino acids. From germline, CDR1 is ENHRY and CDR2 SYGVKD. V lost 6 bases and J 9 bases, leaving 15 bases between the germline ends.

This chain uses TRBV6-5 with TRBJ2-5; possibly TRBD2 for D (5 bases). CDR3 length: 14 residues. The germline gives CDR1 MNHEY, CDR2 SVGAGI. Trimming stripped 9 bases from V and 2 bases from J, with 16 bases between. CDR3 sequence (DNA): TGTGCCAGTAGTGTCGTCAGGAGGCAAGAGACCCAGTACTTC. Encoded protein: CASSVVRRQETQYF.

The DNA for the CDR3 is TGTGCCAGCAGCGTAGCGTCGGGGGGGGCCGGGGAGCTGTTTTTT. Translated, it gives CASSVASGGAGELFF. The chain has TRBV9 and TRBJ2-2; 8 nucleotides line up with TRBD2. V lost 0 bases and J lost 6; bases outside the gene matches: 4. This CDR3 comprises 15 residues. The germline V gene encodes CDR1 SGDLS and CDR2 YYNGEE.

The chain combines TRBV19 with TRBJ1-1; D remains ambiguous. The CDR3 length is 14 residues. Germline lookup yields CDR1 LNHDA and CDR2 SQIVND (reference sequence). Trimming left V 1 base short and J 5 bases short, with 11 bases between. DNA for the CDR3: TGTGCCAGTAGTATAGCCGACGGGAATACTGAAGCTTTCTTT. Encoded protein: CASSIADGNTEAFF.

V and J are TRBV4-3 and TRBJ2-7; maybe TRBD2 (6 bases). Trimming stripped 1 base from V and 4 bases from J, with 14 bases between. The CDR3 is made up of 15 amino acids. Looked up from germline, CDR1 is LGHNA and CDR2 is YSLEER. The CDR3: CASSQGHGSRYEQYF. The CDR3 DNA is TGCGCCAGCAGCCAAGGGCACGGGAGTCGATACGAGCAGTACTTC.